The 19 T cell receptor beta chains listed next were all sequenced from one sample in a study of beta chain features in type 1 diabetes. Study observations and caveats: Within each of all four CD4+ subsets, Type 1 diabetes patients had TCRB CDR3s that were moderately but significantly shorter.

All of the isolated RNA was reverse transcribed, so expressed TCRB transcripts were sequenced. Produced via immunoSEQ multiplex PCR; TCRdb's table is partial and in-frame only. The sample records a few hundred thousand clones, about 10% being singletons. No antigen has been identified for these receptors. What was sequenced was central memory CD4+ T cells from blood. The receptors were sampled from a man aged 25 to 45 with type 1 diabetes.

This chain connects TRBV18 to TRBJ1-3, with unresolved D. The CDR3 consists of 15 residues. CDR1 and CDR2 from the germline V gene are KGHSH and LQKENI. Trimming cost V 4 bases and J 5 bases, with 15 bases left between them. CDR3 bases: TGTGCCAGCTCACTAGAATCGGATCGGCGAAACACCATATATTTT. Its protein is CASSLESDRRNTIYF. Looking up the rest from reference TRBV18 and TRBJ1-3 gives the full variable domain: NAGVMQNPRHLVRRRGQEARLRCSPMKGHSHVYWYRQLPEEGLKFMVYLQKENIIDESGMPKERFSAEFPKEGPSILRIQQVVRGDSAAYFCASSLESDRRNTIYFGEGSWLTVV.

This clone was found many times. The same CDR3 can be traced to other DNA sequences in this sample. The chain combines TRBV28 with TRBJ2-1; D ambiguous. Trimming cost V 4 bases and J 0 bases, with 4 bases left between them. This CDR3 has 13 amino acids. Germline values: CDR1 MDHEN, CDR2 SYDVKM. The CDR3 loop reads CASSSSSYNEQFF. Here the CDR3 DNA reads TGTGCCAGCAGTTCAAGCTCCTACAATGAGCAGTTCTTC.

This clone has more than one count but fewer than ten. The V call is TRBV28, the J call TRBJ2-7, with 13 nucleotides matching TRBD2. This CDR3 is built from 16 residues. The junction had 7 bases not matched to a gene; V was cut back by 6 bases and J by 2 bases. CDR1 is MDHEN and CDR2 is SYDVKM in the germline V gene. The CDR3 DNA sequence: TGTGCCAGCAGGAGCCCGGGACTAGCGGGGACCTACGAGCAGTACTTC. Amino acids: CASRSPGLAGTYEQYF.

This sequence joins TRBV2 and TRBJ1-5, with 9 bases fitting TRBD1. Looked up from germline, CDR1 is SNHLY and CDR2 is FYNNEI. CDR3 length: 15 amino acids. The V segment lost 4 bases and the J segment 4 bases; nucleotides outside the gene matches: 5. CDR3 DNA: TGTGCCAGCAGTGGGGGACAGGGTGTAAATCAGCCCCAGCATTTT. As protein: CASSGGQGVNQPQHF.

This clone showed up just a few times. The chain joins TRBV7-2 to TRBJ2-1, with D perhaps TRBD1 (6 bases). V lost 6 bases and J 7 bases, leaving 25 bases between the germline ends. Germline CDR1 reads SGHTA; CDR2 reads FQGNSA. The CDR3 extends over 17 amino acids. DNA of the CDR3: TGTGCCAGCAGACCGGGGTGGGGGCCCCAACCCGAGAATGAGCAGTTCTTC. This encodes CASRPGWGPQPENEQFF.

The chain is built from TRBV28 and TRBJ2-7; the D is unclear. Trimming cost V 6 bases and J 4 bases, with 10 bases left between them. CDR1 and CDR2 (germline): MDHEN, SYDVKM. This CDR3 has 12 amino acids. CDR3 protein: CASSPGPYEQYF. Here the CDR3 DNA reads TGTGCCAGCAGCCCAGGCCCTTACGAGCAGTACTTC.

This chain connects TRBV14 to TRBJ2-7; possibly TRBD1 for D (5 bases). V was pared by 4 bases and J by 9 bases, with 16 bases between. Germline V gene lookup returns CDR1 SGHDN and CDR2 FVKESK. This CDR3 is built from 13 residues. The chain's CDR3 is CASSRTLNSAQYF. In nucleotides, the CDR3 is TGTGCCAGCAGCCGGACACTTAACAGTGCGCAGTACTTC.

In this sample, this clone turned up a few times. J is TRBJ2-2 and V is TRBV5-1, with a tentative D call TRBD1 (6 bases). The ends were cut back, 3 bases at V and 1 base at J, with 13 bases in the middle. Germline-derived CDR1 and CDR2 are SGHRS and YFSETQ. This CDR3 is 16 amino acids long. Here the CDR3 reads CASSWGQLENTGELFF. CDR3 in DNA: TGCGCCAGCAGCTGGGGGCAGCTAGAGAACACCGGGGAGCTGTTTTTT.

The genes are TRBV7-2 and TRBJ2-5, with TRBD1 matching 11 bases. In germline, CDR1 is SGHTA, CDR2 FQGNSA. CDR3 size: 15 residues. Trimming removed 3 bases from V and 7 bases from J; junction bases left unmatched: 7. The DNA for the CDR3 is TGTGCCAGCAGCTTGGCCTCGGGACAGGGGGGGACCCAGTACTTC. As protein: CASSLASGQGGTQYF.

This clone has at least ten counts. This CDR3 reads CASSPGSGANVLTF. DNA for the CDR3: TGTGCCAGCAGTCCCGGGTCTGGGGCCAACGTCCTGACTTTC. J is TRBJ2-6 and V is TRBV25-1; no clear D gene. The germline CDR1 and CDR2 sequences are MGHDK and SYGVNS. The CDR3 is 14 amino acids. The V end was cut by 5 bases, the J end by 1 base, with 6 bases between. The whole variable domain, remainder taken from reference TRBV25-1 and TRBJ2-6, is EADIYQTPRYLVIGTGKKITLECSQTMGHDKMYWYQQDPGMELHLIHYSYGVNSTEKGDLSSESTVSRIRTEHFPLTLESARPSHTSQYLCASSPGSGANVLTFGAGSRLTVL.

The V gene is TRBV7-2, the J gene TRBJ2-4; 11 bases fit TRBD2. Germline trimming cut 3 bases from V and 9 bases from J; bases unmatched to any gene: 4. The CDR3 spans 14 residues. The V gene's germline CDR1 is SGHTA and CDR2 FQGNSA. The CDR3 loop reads CASSLGLAAPIQYF. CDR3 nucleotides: TGTGCCAGCAGCTTGGGACTAGCGGCCCCCATTCAGTACTTC.

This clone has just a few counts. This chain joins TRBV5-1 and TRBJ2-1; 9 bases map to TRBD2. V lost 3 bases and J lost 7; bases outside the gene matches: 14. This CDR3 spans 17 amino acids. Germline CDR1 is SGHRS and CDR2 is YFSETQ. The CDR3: CASSYLGGGRATNEQFF. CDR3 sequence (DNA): TGCGCCAGCAGCTACCTAGGGGGCGGGAGGGCAACAAATGAGCAGTTCTTC.

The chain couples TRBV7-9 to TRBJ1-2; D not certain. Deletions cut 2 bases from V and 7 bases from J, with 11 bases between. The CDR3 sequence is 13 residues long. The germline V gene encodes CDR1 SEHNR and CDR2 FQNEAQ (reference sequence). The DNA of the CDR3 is TGTGCCAGCAGCTTACCGTCCGAGGGTGGCTACACCTTC. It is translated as CASSLPSEGGYTF.

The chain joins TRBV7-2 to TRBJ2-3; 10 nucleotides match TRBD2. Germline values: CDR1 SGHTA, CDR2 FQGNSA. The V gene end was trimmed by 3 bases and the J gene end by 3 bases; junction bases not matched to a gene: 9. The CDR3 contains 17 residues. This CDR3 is CASSLDSSGSPTDTQYF. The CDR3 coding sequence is TGTGCCAGCAGCTTGGATTCTAGCGGGAGCCCTACAGATACGCAGTATTTT.

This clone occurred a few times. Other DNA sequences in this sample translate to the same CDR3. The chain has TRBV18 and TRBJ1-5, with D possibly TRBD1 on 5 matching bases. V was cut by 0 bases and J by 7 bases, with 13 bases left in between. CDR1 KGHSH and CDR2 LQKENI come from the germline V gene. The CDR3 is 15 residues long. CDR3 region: CASSPPGQGEQPQHF. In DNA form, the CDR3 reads TGTGCCAGCTCACCACCGGGGCAGGGAGAACAGCCCCAGCATTTT.

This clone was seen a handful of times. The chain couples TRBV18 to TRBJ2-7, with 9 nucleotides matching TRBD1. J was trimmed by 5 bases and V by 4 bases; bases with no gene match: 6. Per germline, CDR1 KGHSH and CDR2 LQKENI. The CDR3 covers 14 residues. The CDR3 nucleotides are TGTGCCAGCTCACTAACAGGGGGCCGGGACGAGCAGTACTTC. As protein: CASSLTGGRDEQYF.

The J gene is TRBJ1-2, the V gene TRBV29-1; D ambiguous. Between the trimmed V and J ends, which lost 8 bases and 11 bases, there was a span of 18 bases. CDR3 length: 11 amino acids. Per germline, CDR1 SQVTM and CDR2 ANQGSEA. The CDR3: CSLENVGSYTF. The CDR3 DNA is TGCAGCCTCGAAAACGTGGGGAGTTACACCTTC.

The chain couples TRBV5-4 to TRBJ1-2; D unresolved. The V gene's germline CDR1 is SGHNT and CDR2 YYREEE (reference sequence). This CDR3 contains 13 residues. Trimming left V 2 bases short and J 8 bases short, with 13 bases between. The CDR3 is CASSFGQLEGYTF. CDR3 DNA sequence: TGTGCCAGCAGCTTCGGGCAGCTTGAGGGCTACACCTTC. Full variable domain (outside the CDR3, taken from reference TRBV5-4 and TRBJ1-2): ETGVTQSPTHLIKTRGQQVTLRCSSQSGHNTVSWYQQALGQGPQFIFQYYREEENGRGNFPPRFSGLQFPNYSSELNVNALELDDSALYLCASSFGQLEGYTFGSGTRLTVV.

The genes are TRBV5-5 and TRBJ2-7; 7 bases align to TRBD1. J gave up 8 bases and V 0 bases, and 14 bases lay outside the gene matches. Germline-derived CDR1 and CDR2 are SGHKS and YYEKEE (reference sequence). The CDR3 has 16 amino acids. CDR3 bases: TGTGCCAGCAGCTTGGATCTGGGACAGATGGTACGAAAGCAGTACTTC. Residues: CASSLDLGQMVRKQYF.